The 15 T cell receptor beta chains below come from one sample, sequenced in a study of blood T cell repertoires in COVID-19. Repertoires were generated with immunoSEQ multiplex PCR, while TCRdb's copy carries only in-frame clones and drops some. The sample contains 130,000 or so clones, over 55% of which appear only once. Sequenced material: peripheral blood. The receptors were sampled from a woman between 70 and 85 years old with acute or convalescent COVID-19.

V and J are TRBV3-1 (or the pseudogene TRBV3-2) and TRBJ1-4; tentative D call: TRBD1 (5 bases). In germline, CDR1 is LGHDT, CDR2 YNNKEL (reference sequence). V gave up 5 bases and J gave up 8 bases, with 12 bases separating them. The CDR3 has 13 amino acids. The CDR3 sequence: CASSAGHGEKLFF. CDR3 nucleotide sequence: TGTGCCAGCAGCGCAGGACACGGGGAAAAACTGTTTTTT.

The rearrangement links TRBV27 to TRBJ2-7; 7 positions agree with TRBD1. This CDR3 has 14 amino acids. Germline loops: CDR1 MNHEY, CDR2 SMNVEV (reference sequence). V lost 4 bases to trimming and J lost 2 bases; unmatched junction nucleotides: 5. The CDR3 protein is CASSSQGIPYEQYF. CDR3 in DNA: TGTGCCAGCAGTTCACAGGGGATCCCCTACGAGCAGTACTTC.

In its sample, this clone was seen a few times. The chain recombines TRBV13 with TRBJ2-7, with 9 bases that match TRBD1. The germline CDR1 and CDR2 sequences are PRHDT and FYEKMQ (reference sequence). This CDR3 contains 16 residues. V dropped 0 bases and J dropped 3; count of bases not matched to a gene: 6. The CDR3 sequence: CASSLGLGTGSYEQYF. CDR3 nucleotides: TGTGCCAGCAGCTTAGGTCTGGGGACAGGGAGCTACGAGCAGTACTTC.

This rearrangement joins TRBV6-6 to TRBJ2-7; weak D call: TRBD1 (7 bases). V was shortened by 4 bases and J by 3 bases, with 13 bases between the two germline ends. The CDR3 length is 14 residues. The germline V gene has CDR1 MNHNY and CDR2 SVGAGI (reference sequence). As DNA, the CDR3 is TGTGCCAGCAGTTTCCCCCAGGGGGGCTACGAGCAGTACTTC. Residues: CASSFPQGGYEQYF.

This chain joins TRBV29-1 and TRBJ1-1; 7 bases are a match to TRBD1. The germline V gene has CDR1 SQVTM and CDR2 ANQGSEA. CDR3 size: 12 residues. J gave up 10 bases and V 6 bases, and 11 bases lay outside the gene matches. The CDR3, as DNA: TGCAGCGTAGGGACAGAACAAAGAGGAGCTTTCTTT. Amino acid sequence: CSVGTEQRGAFF.

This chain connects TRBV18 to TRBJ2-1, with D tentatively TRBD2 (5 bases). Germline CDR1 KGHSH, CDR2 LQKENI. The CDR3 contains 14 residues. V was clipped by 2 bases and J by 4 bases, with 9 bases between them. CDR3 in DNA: TGTGCCAGCTCACCAGTTCGAGGGTACAATGAGCAGTTCTTC. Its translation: CASSPVRGYNEQFF.

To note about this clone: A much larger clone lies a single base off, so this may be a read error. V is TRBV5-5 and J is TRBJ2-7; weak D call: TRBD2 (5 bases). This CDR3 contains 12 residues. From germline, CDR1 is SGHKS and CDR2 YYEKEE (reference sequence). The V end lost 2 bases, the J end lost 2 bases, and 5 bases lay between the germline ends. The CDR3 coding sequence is TGTGCCAGCAGCTTCGGGACCTACGAGCAGTACTTC. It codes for CASSFGTYEQYF.

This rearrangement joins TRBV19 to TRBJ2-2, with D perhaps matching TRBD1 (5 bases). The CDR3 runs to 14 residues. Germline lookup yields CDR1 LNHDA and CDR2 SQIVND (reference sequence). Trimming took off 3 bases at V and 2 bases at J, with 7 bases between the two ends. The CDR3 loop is CASSMTENTGELFF. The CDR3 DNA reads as TGTGCCAGTAGTATGACAGAAAACACCGGGGAGCTGTTTTTT.

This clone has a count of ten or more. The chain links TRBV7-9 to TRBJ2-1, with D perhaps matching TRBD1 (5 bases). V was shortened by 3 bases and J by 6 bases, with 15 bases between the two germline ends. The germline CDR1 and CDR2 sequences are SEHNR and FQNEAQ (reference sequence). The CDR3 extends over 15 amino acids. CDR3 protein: CASSFGREIRNEQFF. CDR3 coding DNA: TGTGCCAGCAGCTTCGGCAGGGAAATTCGCAATGAGCAGTTCTTC.

The CDR3 DNA sequence: TGTGCCATCAGACAGGGTTACGAGCAGTACTTC. Protein: CAIRQGYEQYF. The chain has TRBV10-3 and TRBJ2-7, with D perhaps matching TRBD1 (6 bases). V was pared by 6 bases and J by 4 bases, with 7 bases between. This CDR3 has 11 residues. CDR1 is ENHRY, CDR2 SYGVKD, per germline.

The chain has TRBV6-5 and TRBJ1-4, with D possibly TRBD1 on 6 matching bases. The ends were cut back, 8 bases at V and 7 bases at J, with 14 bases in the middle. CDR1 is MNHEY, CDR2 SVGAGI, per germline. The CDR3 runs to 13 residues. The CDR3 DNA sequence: TGTGCCAGCGCCAGGGGAGCAGGTGAAAAACTGTTTTTT. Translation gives CASARGAGEKLFF.

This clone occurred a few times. The CDR3 region is CASSTSGTTQNIQYF. CDR3 in DNA: TGTGCCAGCAGCACTTCCGGGACTACCCAAAACATTCAGTACTTC. This chain connects TRBV9 to TRBJ2-4, with 7 nucleotides matching TRBD2. Germline V gene lookup returns CDR1 SGDLS and CDR2 YYNGEE. J was trimmed by 5 bases and V by 4 bases; bases with no gene match: 9. The CDR3 totals 15 residues.

As DNA, the CDR3 is TGTGCCAGCAGACGCTTAGGGACAGGGAATTCACCCCTCCACTTT. Translated: CASRRLGTGNSPLHF. The V gene is TRBV28, the J gene TRBJ1-6; TRBD1 aligns across 9 bases. The germline CDR1 and CDR2 sequences are MDHEN and SYDVKM. V lost 6 bases to trimming and J lost 7 bases; unmatched junction nucleotides: 7. The CDR3 has 15 amino acids. The variable domain in full, completed from reference TRBV28 and TRBJ1-6, reads DVKVTQSSRYLVKRTGEKVFLECVQDMDHENMFWYRQDPGLGLRLIYFSYDVKMKEKGDIPEGYSVSREKKERFSLILESASTNQTSMYLCASRRLGTGNSPLHFGNGTRLTVT.

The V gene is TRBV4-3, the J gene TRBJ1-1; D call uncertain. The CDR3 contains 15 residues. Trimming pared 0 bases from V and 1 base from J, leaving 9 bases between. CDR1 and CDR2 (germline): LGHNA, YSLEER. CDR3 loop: CASSQEWLANTEAFF. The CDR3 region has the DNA TGCGCCAGCAGCCAAGAGTGGTTGGCGAACACTGAAGCTTTCTTT.

Here the CDR3 reads CASSAMSGGAADTQYF. The CDR3 nucleotides are TGTGCCAGCAGCGCGATGAGCGGGGGGGCCGCAGATACGCAGTATTTT. V gene TRBV9 combines with J gene TRBJ2-3; 10 bases match TRBD2. The CDR3 runs to 16 residues. Germline V gene data show CDR1 as SGDLS and CDR2 as YYNGEE. V lost 3 bases to trimming and J lost 4 bases; unmatched junction nucleotides: 8. The whole variable domain, remainder taken from reference TRBV9 and TRBJ2-3, is DSGVTQTPKHLITATGQRVTLRCSPRSGDLSVYWYQQSLDQGLQFLIQYYNGEERAKGNILERFSAQQFPDLHSELNLSSLELGDSALYFCASSAMSGGAADTQYFGPGTRLTVL.